This T cell receptor (beta chain) derives from a study of memory CD4+ T cells and cytomegalovirus serostatus. Study at large: Healthy Belgian adult donors included about nine CMV-positive and some 24 CMV-negative people.

In the source study's methods: Out-of-frame sequences were removed, leaving 2,000,000 or so distinct TCRbeta sequences. This table comes from immunoSEQ multiplex PCR, and its TCRdb copy is limited to in-frame clones, with some not included. V and J calls and clone size are given by that table; D and trimming were obtained from the DNA. Of tens of thousands of clones listed, approximately 82% are singletons. Single viable CD3+CD4+CD8-CD45RO+ cells were sorted as the memory CD4+ T cells. For this clone: Its target is not known.

Germline lookup yields CDR1 MNHEY and CDR2 SVGAGI. V shed 4 bases and J shed 5 bases, with 15 bases lying between them. CDR3 length: 14 residues. Study-wide points: Each of 60 to 80 CMV-associated TCRbeta sequences occurred in one to five individuals.

The sequencing sample was made of memory CD4+ T cells from blood. The receptor was derived from an adult in good health and CMV-seronegative. The gene calls are TRBV6-5 and TRBJ2-7; a possible D gene is TRBD1 (6 bases). The CDR3 DNA follows: TGTGCCAGCAGTTTGACAACAGGGATAAACGAGCAGTACTTC. Amino acids: CASSLTTGINEQYF.